This is a list of T cell receptor beta chains from one sample in a study of T cells in Graves' hyperthyroidism and ophthalmopathy. TCRdb reprocessed the multiplex PCR reads with MiXCR, giving one entry per CDR3 protein. The repertoire consists of about 640,000 distinct CDR3 sequences, with roughly 20% occurring once and the leading ten covering about 34%. The sample comprised blood. The receptors were sampled from a man under 40 with Graves' ophthalmopathy. Both conserved end residues are part of each CDR3. Each record gives: V gene, CDR3 length, J gene, CDR3 protein.

v_call: TRBV28; cdr3_length: 14; j_call: TRBJ2-1; cdr3_aa: CASRSHRSYNEQFF
v_call: TRBV12-3/TRBV12-4; cdr3_length: 16; j_call: TRBJ2-3; cdr3_aa: CASSLARGGSTDTQYF
v_call: TRBV10-1; cdr3_length: 15; j_call: TRBJ2-1; cdr3_aa: CASNQREGLYNEQFF
v_call: TRBV28; cdr3_length: 15; j_call: TRBJ1-5; cdr3_aa: CASKAQGWSNQPQHF
v_call: TRBV9; cdr3_length: 16; j_call: TRBJ1-2; cdr3_aa: CASSLTGEGTVYGYTF
v_call: TRBV12-5; cdr3_length: 16; j_call: TRBJ2-1; cdr3_aa: CASALGLAGPYNEQFF
v_call: TRBV6-1; cdr3_length: 16; j_call: TRBJ2-7; cdr3_aa: CASIPLPSASAYEQYF
v_call: TRBV3-1; cdr3_length: 10; j_call: TRBJ2-2; cdr3_aa: CASSTGELFF
v_call: TRBV6-2/TRBV6-3; cdr3_length: 15; j_call: TRBJ2-1; cdr3_aa: CALRAETGPYNEQFF
v_call: TRBV7-2; cdr3_length: 16; j_call: TRBJ1-5; cdr3_aa: CASSPDRRYVNQPQHF
v_call: TRBV7-2; cdr3_length: 14; j_call: TRBJ2-5; cdr3_aa: CASIPGAGEETQYF
v_call: TRBV11-2; cdr3_length: 14; j_call: TRBJ1-3; cdr3_aa: CASSLGQGGNTIYF
v_call: TRBV5-1; cdr3_length: 15; j_call: TRBJ2-5; cdr3_aa: CASSLGPGREETQYF
v_call: TRBV12-3/TRBV12-4; cdr3_length: 17; j_call: TRBJ2-7; cdr3_aa: CASSPRTSGSTSYEQYF
v_call: TRBV12-3/TRBV12-4; cdr3_length: 16; j_call: TRBJ2-1; cdr3_aa: CASSRGPPSSYNEQFF
v_call: TRBV7-9; cdr3_length: 18; j_call: TRBJ2-1; cdr3_aa: CASSSRTSGSVARDEQFF
v_call: TRBV19; cdr3_length: 17; j_call: TRBJ2-5; cdr3_aa: CASSIEGGVDSQETQYF
v_call: TRBV5-1; cdr3_length: 20; j_call: TRBJ2-3; cdr3_aa: CASSQDWEPEDLVRTDTQYF
v_call: TRBV20-1; cdr3_length: 12; j_call: TRBJ2-3; cdr3_aa: CSAARGADTQYF
v_call: TRBV2; cdr3_length: 15; j_call: TRBJ2-1; cdr3_aa: CASSATGGIVDEQFF
v_call: TRBV12-5; cdr3_length: 15; j_call: TRBJ2-1; cdr3_aa: CASASGSGSTDEQFF
v_call: TRBV18; cdr3_length: 14; j_call: TRBJ2-2; cdr3_aa: CASSPPRRAGELFF
v_call: TRBV20-1; cdr3_length: 15; j_call: TRBJ1-5; cdr3_aa: CSARSGQGSGQPQHF
v_call: TRBV4-1; cdr3_length: 15; j_call: TRBJ2-7; cdr3_aa: CASSQGTSGAYEQYF
v_call: TRBV3-1; cdr3_length: 15; j_call: TRBJ2-5; cdr3_aa: CASSQRRRTNETQYF
v_call: TRBV24-1; cdr3_length: 15; j_call: TRBJ2-7; cdr3_aa: CATSVWTSGSREQYF
v_call: TRBV27; cdr3_length: 15; j_call: TRBJ2-5; cdr3_aa: CASSLVSGARETQYF
v_call: TRBV4-1; cdr3_length: 11; j_call: TRBJ2-1; cdr3_aa: CASSGRTEEFF
v_call: TRBV7-2; cdr3_length: 13; j_call: TRBJ2-7; cdr3_aa: CASSPISGSEQYF
v_call: TRBV20-1; cdr3_length: 16; j_call: TRBJ2-2; cdr3_aa: CSASASGRRGTGELFF
v_call: TRBV2; cdr3_length: 13; j_call: TRBJ2-5; cdr3_aa: CASGKGRAETQYF
v_call: TRBV2; cdr3_length: 16; j_call: TRBJ2-5; cdr3_aa: CASSEYSGTSWETQYF
v_call: TRBV20-1; cdr3_length: 13; j_call: TRBJ2-1; cdr3_aa: CSAPSGTYNEQFF
v_call: TRBV20-1; cdr3_length: 15; j_call: TRBJ2-1; cdr3_aa: CSARERVSSYNEQFF
v_call: TRBV20-1; cdr3_length: 15; j_call: TRBJ2-3; cdr3_aa: CNAARTSGRKDTQYF
v_call: TRBV18; cdr3_length: 14; j_call: TRBJ2-7; cdr3_aa: CASSLGREWGEQYF
v_call: TRBV7-2; cdr3_length: 15; j_call: TRBJ1-1; cdr3_aa: CASSLTFPLDTEAFF
v_call: TRBV12-3/TRBV12-4; cdr3_length: 14; j_call: TRBJ2-7; cdr3_aa: CASTPTGEQGEQYF
v_call: TRBV6-5; cdr3_length: 16; j_call: TRBJ2-7; cdr3_aa: CASSYSPLAGSYEQYF
v_call: TRBV4-1; cdr3_length: 16; j_call: TRBJ1-3; cdr3_aa: CASSQNSGPSGNTIYF
v_call: TRBV27; cdr3_length: 14; j_call: TRBJ2-7; cdr3_aa: CASSWGTGEGEQYF
v_call: TRBV6-2/TRBV6-3; cdr3_length: 15; j_call: TRBJ1-4; cdr3_aa: CASSLGRQLNEKLFF
v_call: TRBV6-1; cdr3_length: 16; j_call: TRBJ2-5; cdr3_aa: CATITQVGGPRETQYF
v_call: TRBV20-1; cdr3_length: 14; j_call: TRBJ2-5; cdr3_aa: CSAREVNRQETQYF
v_call: TRBV10-3; cdr3_length: 13; j_call: TRBJ1-1; cdr3_aa: CAISEGRDTEAFF
v_call: TRBV5-1; cdr3_length: 15; j_call: TRBJ1-4; cdr3_aa: CASSDTGTGGKKLFF
v_call: TRBV7-9; cdr3_length: 15; j_call: TRBJ1-4; cdr3_aa: CASSLAGRKNEKLFF
v_call: TRBV18; cdr3_length: 15; j_call: TRBJ2-5; cdr3_aa: CASSTGQDDVETQYF
v_call: TRBV6-2/TRBV6-3; cdr3_length: 14; j_call: TRBJ2-2; cdr3_aa: CASSQDPNTGELFF
v_call: TRBV27; cdr3_length: 15; j_call: TRBJ2-1; cdr3_aa: CASSPGLARNGEQFF
v_call: TRBV30; cdr3_length: 13; j_call: TRBJ2-1; cdr3_aa: CAWRSGVYNEQFF
v_call: TRBV29-1; cdr3_length: 14; j_call: TRBJ2-7; cdr3_aa: CSVESGTESYEQYF
v_call: TRBV28; cdr3_length: 12; j_call: TRBJ1-1; cdr3_aa: CASSLEGTRAFF
v_call: TRBV5-1; cdr3_length: 17; j_call: TRBJ2-1; cdr3_aa: CASSLGLRAGGPHEQFF